The TCR beta chain described here comes from a study of blood T cell repertoires in COVID-19 (dated by TCRdb to 2018 to 2020). Turning to the overall study: Samples covering the acute and convalescent phases of COVID-19 were provided by collaborators in the United States, Italy and Spain. The prospective study material was composed of cDNA or gDNA derived from T cells, B-cell-depleted T cells, or PBMCs. Deeply sampled blood TCRbeta repertoires from subjects exposed to, actively infected with, or recovered from COVID-19 were included in the dataset. The repertoires were made available in a free public database intended to serve as a resource for research on the immune response to SARS-CoV-2. Samples came from the ongoing ImmuneRACE study (first 160 participants) plus 1,254 subjects from 6 global collaborators. Sample metadata almost always included a de-identified subject ID, COVID-19 status, age in years and sex. Where available, HLA class I and class II types were obtained from metadata supplied by the sample provider rather than from assay-based typing.

The paper's findings and limits, for the study overall: The amount of clinical and demographic metadata varied by source and participant and was provided uncurated.

V lost 3 bases and J lost 4 bases, and the count of bases not matched to a germline gene is 11. Including cysteine and phenylalanine, the CDR3 has 16 amino acids. The sequence is cut down to CDR3 DNA, 48 bases in frame from base 1. For CDR1 and CDR2, the germline V gene (reference sequence) lists LGHDT and YNNKEL. TCRbeta CDR3 regions were amplified from genomic DNA by means of the immunoSEQ Assay, a bias-controlled multiplex PCR. The original methods were these. The number of nucleated cells in each sample was estimated from the amplification of reference gene primers within the assay. To quantify the absolute abundance of each unique TCRbeta CDR3 rearrangement, sequence reads were collapsed and filtered. For each sample, productive Simpson clonality was calculated as the square root of Simpson's diversity index across productive rearrangements. Here the immuneACCESS table is served through TCRdb, limited to in-frame sequences with V and J called. Missing clones are a known gap in these copies; in checked studies unresolved V genes cover under half, and the rest lacks a known reason. V, J and clone size are taken as reported in that table, and D and trimming were inferred from the DNA itself. In all, the sample holds around 250,000 clones, and around 80% of those were seen once. The ten largest make up about 3.2% of the sample.

The collaborating institutions used their own protocols to collect whole blood in K2EDTA tubes. For TCRbeta analysis, collaborator samples were shipped as frozen whole blood, as isolated PBMCs, or as DNA extracted from either sample type. Comment on this clone: No antigen is known for it. Per-base quality was not reported, and no clone a single base away is much larger than it.

Sequenced input: peripheral blood. This sequence was found in a woman aged 18-29 years with acute or convalescent COVID-19. The chain was built from TRBV3-1 (or the pseudogene TRBV3-2) and TRBJ1-2, with TRBD1 identical over 7 junction bases. The CDR3 protein: CASSQVDRTSVYGYTF. The DNA sequence is TGTGCCAGCAGCCAGGTGGACAGGACATCTGTCTATGGCTACACCTTC.